The 6 T cell receptor beta chains below were found in one sample sequenced in a study of T cell clonality in common variable immunodeficiency. Study-level findings and limits: Common variable immunodeficiency TCR beta sequences reportedly had fewer deletions and N-nucleotide insertions.

Generated by immunoSEQ multiplex PCR, the TCRdb table keeps only in-frame clones and is missing some. The profile covers around 30,000 clones, none occurring a single time. Their antigens are not known. The specimen was peripheral blood mononuclear cells. The receptors come from a human donor with common variable immunodeficiency.

This clone came up a few times. The CDR3 extends 3 residues past the end of the read, so its final part is completed from the germline J gene. The rearrangement uses TRBV5-6 and TRBJ1-2; perhaps TRBD1 as D (5 bases). V was cut by 3 bases and J by 4 bases, with 13 bases left in between. Germline V gives CDR1 SGHDT, CDR2 YYEEEE. The CDR3 is 14 residues long. CDR3 loop: CASSSRVEGYGYTF. The CDR3 bases that were read are TGTGCCAGCAGCTCCAGGGTAGAGGGCTATGGC. The whole variable domain, filled in from reference TRBV5-6 and TRBJ1-2, reads DAGVTQSPTHLIKTRGQQVTLRCSPKSGHDTVSWYQQALGQGPQFIFQYYEEEERQRGNFPDRFSGHQFPNYSSELNVNALLLGDSALYLCASSSRVEGYGYTFGSGTRLTVV.

About this clone itself: The DNA ends 3 residues before the CDR3 does, and the rest of the CDR3 is filled in from the germline J gene. This chain joins TRBV6-2 or TRBV6-3 and TRBJ1-1, with a weak D call TRBD1 (5 bases). Germline V gene lookup returns CDR1 MNHEY and CDR2 SVGEGT. The CDR3 totals 12 residues. Partial CDR3 DNA: TGTGCCAGCAAGGTCGGCAGGGCAGAA. Translated, it gives CASKVGRAE. The whole CDR3 sequence reads CASKVGRAEAFF.

There are a few counts of this clone. Sequence at one end of the junction differs from germline and may be a read error. Read data end 3 residues before the CDR3 end; the end is taken from the germline J gene. This chain uses TRBV7-2 with TRBJ1-1, with D possibly being TRBD1 (6 bases). Germline CDR1 SGHTA, CDR2 FQGNSA. This CDR3 region has 13 residues. The CDR3 sequence is CASNLQGNTEAFF. Partial CDR3 DNA: TGTGCCAGCAACTTACAGGGGAACACTGAA.

This clone was detected many times. The read finishes 3 residues shy of the CDR3 end, and the germline J gene is used to complete it. V and J are TRBV20-1 and TRBJ2-1; 13 nucleotides match TRBD2. The CDR3 is made up of 17 amino acids. The V and J ends lost 0 bases and 6 bases, in that order; junction bases with no gene match: 8. CDR1 is DFQATT, CDR2 SNEGSKA, per germline (reference sequence). Incomplete CDR3 DNA: TGCAGTGCTAGAGAACCTAAACTAGCGGGGGGGCCCAATGAG. This sequence encodes CSAREPKLAGGPNE. Given in full, the CDR3 is CSAREPKLAGGPNEQFF.

This clone appeared a few times. The sequence runs out 3 residues before the end of the CDR3; the remainder is reconstructed from the germline J gene. The chain has TRBV7-3 and TRBJ2-1; 7 bases align to TRBD2. Trimming cost V 6 bases and J 1 base; bases outside gene matches: 6. The CDR3 runs 15 residues. The germline V gene encodes CDR1 SGHTA and CDR2 FQGTGA. CDR3 loop: CASSPGGGSYNEQFF. CDR3 DNA (partial): TGTGCCAGCAGTCCGGGGGGTGGATCCTACAATGAG.

This clone was counted between two and nine times. The sequence runs out 3 residues before the end of the CDR3; the remainder is reconstructed from the germline J gene. V usage is TRBV7-3 and J usage is TRBJ1-2, with D unclear. Germline loops: CDR1 SGHTA, CDR2 FQGTGA. The CDR3 has 15 residues. Trimming removed 1 base from V and 3 bases from J, with 12 bases in between. CDR3 DNA (partial): TGTGCCAGCAGCTTAAGGGTACAGTCCGACTATGGC. Its protein product is CASSLRVQSDYG. The complete CDR3 protein is CASSLRVQSDYGYTF.